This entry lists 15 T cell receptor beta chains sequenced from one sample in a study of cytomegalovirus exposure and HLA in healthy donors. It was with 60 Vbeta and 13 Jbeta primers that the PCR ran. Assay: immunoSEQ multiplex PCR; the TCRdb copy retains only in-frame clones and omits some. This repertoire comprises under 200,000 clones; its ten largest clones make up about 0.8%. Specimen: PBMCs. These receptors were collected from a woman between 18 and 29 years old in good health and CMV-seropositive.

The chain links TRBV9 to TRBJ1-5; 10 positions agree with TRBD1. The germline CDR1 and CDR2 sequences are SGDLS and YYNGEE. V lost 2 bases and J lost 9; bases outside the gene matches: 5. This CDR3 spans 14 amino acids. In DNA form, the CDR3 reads TGTGCCAGCAGCGTCGGACAGGGGGTTCGGCCCCAGCATTTT. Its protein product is CASSVGQGVRPQHF.

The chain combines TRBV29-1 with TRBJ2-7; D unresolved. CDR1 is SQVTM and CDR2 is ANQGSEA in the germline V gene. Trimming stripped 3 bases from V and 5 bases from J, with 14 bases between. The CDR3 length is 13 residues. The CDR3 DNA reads TGCAGCGTTGAGAGAGGTTCCTATGACGAGCAGTACTTC. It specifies CSVERGSYDEQYF.

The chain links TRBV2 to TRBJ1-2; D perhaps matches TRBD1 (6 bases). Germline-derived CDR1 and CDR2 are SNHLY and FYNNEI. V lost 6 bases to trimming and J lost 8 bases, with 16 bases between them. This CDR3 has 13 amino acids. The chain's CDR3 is CASRADSQAGYTF. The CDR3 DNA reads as TGTGCCAGCAGAGCGGACAGCCAGGCGGGCTACACCTTC.

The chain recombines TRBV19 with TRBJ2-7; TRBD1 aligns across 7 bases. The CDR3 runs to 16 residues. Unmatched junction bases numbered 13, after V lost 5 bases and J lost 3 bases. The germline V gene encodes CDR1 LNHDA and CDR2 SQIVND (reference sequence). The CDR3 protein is CASSQDRQIAIYEQYF. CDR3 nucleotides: TGTGCCAGTAGTCAGGACAGGCAGATTGCAATCTACGAGCAGTACTTC.

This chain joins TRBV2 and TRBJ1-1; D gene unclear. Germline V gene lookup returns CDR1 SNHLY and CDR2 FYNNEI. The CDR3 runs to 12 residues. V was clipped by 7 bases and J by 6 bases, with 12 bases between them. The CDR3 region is CASTGNYPEAFF. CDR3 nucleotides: TGTGCCAGCACGGGTAATTACCCTGAAGCTTTCTTT.

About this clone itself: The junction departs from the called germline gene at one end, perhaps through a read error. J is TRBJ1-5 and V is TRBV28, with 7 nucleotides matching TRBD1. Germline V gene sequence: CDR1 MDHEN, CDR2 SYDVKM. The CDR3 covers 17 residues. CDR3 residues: CAGSWGKRRGPYQPQHF. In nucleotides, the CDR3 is TGTGCCGGCAGTTGGGGAAAGCGAAGGGGGCCGTATCAGCCCCAGCATTTT.

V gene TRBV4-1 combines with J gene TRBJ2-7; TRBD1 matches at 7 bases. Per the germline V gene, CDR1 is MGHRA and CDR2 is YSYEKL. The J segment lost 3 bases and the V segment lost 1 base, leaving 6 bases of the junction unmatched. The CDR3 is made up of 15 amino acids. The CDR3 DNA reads TGCGCCAGCAGCCAAGGAGAGGGACAGTTCTACGAGCAGTACTTC. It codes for CASSQGEGQFYEQYF.

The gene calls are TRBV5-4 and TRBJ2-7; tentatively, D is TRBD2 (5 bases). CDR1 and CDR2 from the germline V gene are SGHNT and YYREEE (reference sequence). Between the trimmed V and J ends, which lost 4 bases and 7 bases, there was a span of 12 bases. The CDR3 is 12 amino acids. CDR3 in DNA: TGTGCCAGCAGCCCGGACTTAGGGGAGCAGTACTTC. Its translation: CASSPDLGEQYF.

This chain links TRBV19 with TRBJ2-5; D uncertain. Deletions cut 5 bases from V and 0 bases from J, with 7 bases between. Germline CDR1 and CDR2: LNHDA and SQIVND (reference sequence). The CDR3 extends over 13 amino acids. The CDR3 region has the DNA TGTGCCAGTAGTCCTCTGTACCAAGAGACCCAGTACTTC. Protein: CASSPLYQETQYF.

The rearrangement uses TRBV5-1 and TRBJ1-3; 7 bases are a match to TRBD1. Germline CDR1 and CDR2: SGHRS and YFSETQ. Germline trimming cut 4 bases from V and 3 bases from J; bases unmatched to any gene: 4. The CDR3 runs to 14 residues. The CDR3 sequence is CASSKQGSGNTIYF. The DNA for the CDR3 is TGCGCCAGCAGCAAACAGGGGAGTGGAAACACCATATATTTT. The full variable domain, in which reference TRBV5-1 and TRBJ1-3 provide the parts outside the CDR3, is KAGVTQTPRYLIKTRGQQVTLSCSPISGHRSVSWYQQTPGQGLQFLFEYFSETQRNKGNFPGRFSGRQFSNSRSEMNVSTLELGDSALYLCASSKQGSGNTIYFGEGSWLTVV.

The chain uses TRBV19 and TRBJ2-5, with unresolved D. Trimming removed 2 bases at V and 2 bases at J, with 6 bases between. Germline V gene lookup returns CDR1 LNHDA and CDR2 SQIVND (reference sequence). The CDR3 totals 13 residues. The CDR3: CASSISRQETQYF. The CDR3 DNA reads TGTGCCAGTAGTATATCTAGACAAGAGACCCAGTACTTC.

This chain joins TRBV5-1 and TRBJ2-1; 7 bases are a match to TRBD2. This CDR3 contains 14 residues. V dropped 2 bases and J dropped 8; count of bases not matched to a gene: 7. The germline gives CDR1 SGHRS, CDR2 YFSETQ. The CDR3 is CASSLLTSDHEQFF. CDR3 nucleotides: TGCGCCAGCAGCTTATTAACTAGCGACCATGAGCAGTTCTTC. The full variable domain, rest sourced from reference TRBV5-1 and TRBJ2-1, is KAGVTQTPRYLIKTRGQQVTLSCSPISGHRSVSWYQQTPGQGLQFLFEYFSETQRNKGNFPGRFSGRQFSNSRSEMNVSTLELGDSALYLCASSLLTSDHEQFFGPGTRLTVL.

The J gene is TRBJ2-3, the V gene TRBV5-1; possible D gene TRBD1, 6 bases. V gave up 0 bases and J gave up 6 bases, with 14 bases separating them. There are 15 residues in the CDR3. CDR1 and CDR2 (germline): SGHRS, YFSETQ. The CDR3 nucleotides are TGCGCCAGCAGCTTGGCCGTAGGGGGTCGCGATACGCAGTATTTT. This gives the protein CASSLAVGGRDTQYF.

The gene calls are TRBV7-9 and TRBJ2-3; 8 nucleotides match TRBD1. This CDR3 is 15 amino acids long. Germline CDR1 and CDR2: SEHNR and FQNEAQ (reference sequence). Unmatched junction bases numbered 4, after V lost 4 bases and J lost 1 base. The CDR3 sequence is CASSSQGAGTDTQYF. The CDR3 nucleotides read TGTGCCAGCAGCTCCCAGGGGGCGGGCACAGATACGCAGTATTTT.

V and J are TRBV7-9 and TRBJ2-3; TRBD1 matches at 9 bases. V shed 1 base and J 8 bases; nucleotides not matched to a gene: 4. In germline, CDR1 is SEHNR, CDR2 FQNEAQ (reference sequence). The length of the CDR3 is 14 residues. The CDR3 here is CASSLGQGELTQYF. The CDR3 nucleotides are TGTGCCAGCAGCTTAGGACAGGGGGAGCTTACGCAGTATTTT.